This TCR beta chain stems from a study of shared T cell receptors in the human thymus. Sequenced by immunoSEQ multiplex PCR; TCRdb stores in-frame clones only, minus some. Of hundreds of thousands of clones listed, more than 85% are singletons. This clone turned up a few times. CDR1 and CDR2 (germline): SGDLS, YYNGEE. The V end was cut by 3 bases, the J end by 1 base, with 20 bases between. The CDR3 contains 18 residues. Input material: thymocytes. The V call is TRBV9, the J call TRBJ2-1, with D maybe TRBD1 (5 bases). The receptor was derived from a human donor. The CDR3 bases are TGTGCCAGCAGCGGGAAGATTAGCAGGGCCCGATCCTACAATGAGCAGTTCTTC. It specifies CASSGKISRARSYNEQFF.